Each of the 21 T cell receptor beta chains below was sequenced from the same sample in a study of OX40 agonist ivuxolimab in advanced cancers. TCRdb keeps only in-frame clones here, not all; method: immunoSEQ multiplex PCR. The sample holds roughly 58,000 clones, about 94% seen once. Sequencing was performed on CD4+ or CD8+ T cells sorted from blood, taken in a trial of the OX40 agonist ivuxolimab. The receptors come from an adult with an advanced solid tumor such as melanoma, head and neck, liver or kidney cancer.

The genes are TRBV4-3 and TRBJ2-5; weak D call: TRBD2 (7 bases). V was pared by 1 base and J by 5 bases, with 23 bases between. The V gene's germline CDR1 is LGHNA and CDR2 YSLEER. CDR3 length: 18 residues. The DNA of the CDR3 is TGCGCCAGCAGCCAAGGTTGGCAGGGGACTACCCGGTGGGAGACCCAGTACTTC. It yields the protein CASSQGWQGTTRWETQYF.

DNA of the CDR3: TGTGCCAGCAGCTTAGTCGGACAGGCGCAAGAGACCCAGTACTTC. Translation: CASSLVGQAQETQYF. The V and J genes are TRBV7-9 and TRBJ2-5, with 7 bases matching TRBD1. This CDR3 has 15 residues. The trim removed 1 base at V and 2 bases at J, leaving 4 bases unmatched. The germline gives CDR1 SEHNR, CDR2 FQNEAQ (reference sequence).

The rearrangement links TRBV19 to TRBJ2-1; D perhaps matches TRBD2 (6 bases). Germline V gene sequence: CDR1 LNHDA, CDR2 SQIVND (reference sequence). V lost 4 bases and J 9 bases, leaving 28 bases between the germline ends. This CDR3 comprises 18 residues. The CDR3 is CASSTRWWGEMETPEQFF. DNA of the CDR3: TGTGCCAGTAGTACCCGGTGGTGGGGGGAGATGGAAACTCCTGAGCAGTTCTTC.

This chain links TRBV27 with TRBJ2-2; D might be TRBD1 (6 bases). Trimming cost V 3 bases and J 2 bases, with 16 bases left between them. This CDR3 has 17 residues. The germline gives CDR1 MNHEY, CDR2 SMNVEV (reference sequence). The chain's CDR3 is CASSFLADSGNTGELFF. For the CDR3, the DNA is TGTGCCAGCAGTTTTCTGGCGGACAGTGGCAACACCGGGGAGCTGTTTTTT.

The J gene is TRBJ2-1, the V gene TRBV30; no definite D call. This CDR3 contains 12 residues. CDR1 is GTSNPN and CDR2 is SVGIG in the germline V gene (reference sequence). The V end was cut by 3 bases, the J end by 5 bases, with 8 bases between. CDR3 region: CAWSTKHNEQFF. In DNA, the CDR3 is TGTGCCTGGAGCACTAAACACAATGAGCAGTTCTTC.

The chain employs TRBV7-6 and TRBJ2-5, with a tentative D call TRBD2 (6 bases). The length of the CDR3 is 17 residues. Per the germline V gene, CDR1 is SGHVS and CDR2 is FNYEAQ. V lost 5 bases to trimming and J lost 1 base, with 20 bases between them. This chain's CDR3 is CASSPPRAGLPQETQYF. Written as DNA, the CDR3 is TGTGCCAGCAGCCCCCCCCGGGCAGGACTACCCCAAGAGACCCAGTACTTC.

This chain connects TRBV7-6 to TRBJ2-7; 11 bases are a match to TRBD2. The CDR3 has 16 residues. From germline, CDR1 is SGHVS and CDR2 FNYEAQ. V trimming: 6 bases; J trimming: 3 bases; junction bases outside the gene matches: 10. Written as DNA, the CDR3 is TGTGCCAGCAGTTTTATAGCGGGAGGGGACTACTACGAGCAGTACTTC. Residues: CASSFIAGGDYYEQYF.

The rearrangement joins TRBV28 to TRBJ2-5, with D uncertain. Germline CDR1 MDHEN, CDR2 SYDVKM. This CDR3 spans 10 amino acids. The ends were cut back, 6 bases at V and 4 bases at J, with 3 bases in the middle. CDR3 DNA sequence: TGTGCCAGCAGCTCAGAGACCCAGTACTTC. It yields the protein CASSSETQYF.

This sequence joins TRBV5-6 and TRBJ1-1; D call uncertain. Germline V lookup: CDR1 SGHDT, CDR2 YYEEEE. The CDR3 covers 14 residues. V dropped 2 bases and J dropped 1 base, with 9 bases sitting between them. CDR3 sequence: CASSLVLGNTEAFF. CDR3 nucleotides: TGTGCCAGCAGCTTAGTTCTAGGGAACACTGAAGCTTTCTTT.

CDR3 protein: CASSSQGTNQPQHF. The CDR3 coding sequence is TGTGCCAGCAGCTCGCAGGGTACCAATCAGCCCCAGCATTTT. V is TRBV11-1 and J is TRBJ1-5, with D perhaps TRBD1 (5 bases). With 4 bases removed from V and 3 bases from J, the gap between germline ends came to 10 bases. In germline, CDR1 is SGHAT, CDR2 FQDESV (reference sequence). The CDR3 is 14 amino acids.

The chain links TRBV5-5 to TRBJ2-1; no clear D gene. This CDR3 has 13 residues. V was clipped by 2 bases and J by 7 bases, with 10 bases between them. Germline V gene data show CDR1 as SGHKS and CDR2 as YYEKEE (reference sequence). The chain's CDR3 is CASSFDVSNEQFF. The CDR3 nucleotides are TGTGCCAGCAGCTTTGATGTCTCAAATGAGCAGTTCTTC. Full variable domain (missing parts from reference TRBV5-5 and TRBJ2-1): DAGVTQSPTHLIKTRGQQVTLRCSPISGHKSVSWYQQVLGQGPQFIFQYYEKEERGRGNFPDRFSARQFPNYSSELNVNALLLGDSALYLCASSFDVSNEQFFGPGTRLTVL.

This clone was recorded only once. The rearrangement links TRBV7-9 to TRBJ1-1; D gene uncertain. CDR1 is SEHNR, CDR2 FQNEAQ, per germline (reference sequence). Trimming removed 3 bases from V and 5 bases from J, with 19 bases in between. The CDR3 contains 16 residues. In DNA, the CDR3 is TGTGCCAGCAGCTTTCCCGGACTGGGATCGGGGACTGAAGCTTTCTTT. It yields the protein CASSFPGLGSGTEAFF.

The chain recombines TRBV7-9 with TRBJ2-1, with TRBD1 as a possible D gene (6 bases). The CDR3 covers 15 residues. Per the germline V gene, CDR1 is SEHNR and CDR2 is FQNEAQ (reference sequence). V was clipped by 0 bases and J by 1 base, with 7 bases between them. The CDR3 here is CASSLAQGSYNEQFF. Here the CDR3 DNA reads TGTGCCAGCAGCTTAGCACAGGGATCCTACAATGAGCAGTTCTTC.

V and J are TRBV4-1 and TRBJ1-2; D is unclear. Trimming shortened V by 0 bases and J by 0 bases, and 11 bases separated the two germline ends. The CDR3 covers 16 residues. The V gene's germline CDR1 is MGHRA and CDR2 YSYEKL. The chain's CDR3 is CASSQELNLANYGYTF. CDR3 in DNA: TGCGCCAGCAGCCAAGAACTGAACTTAGCTAACTATGGCTACACCTTC.

This clone is a singleton in its sample. The chain couples TRBV7-9 to TRBJ2-5; 8 nucleotides match TRBD1. From germline, CDR1 is SEHNR and CDR2 FQNEAQ (reference sequence). V lost 5 bases and J lost 5; bases outside the gene matches: 10. This CDR3 has 15 amino acids. The CDR3 sequence is CASSPWAGGEETQYF. The CDR3, as DNA: TGTGCCAGCAGCCCCTGGGCAGGGGGCGAGGAGACCCAGTACTTC.

V is TRBV7-9 and J is TRBJ2-7; 11 bases are shared with TRBD2. Per the germline V gene, CDR1 is SEHNR and CDR2 is FQNEAQ (reference sequence). The CDR3 contains 15 residues. V shed 5 bases, J shed 3 bases, and the junction held 6 bases outside the gene matches. In DNA form, the CDR3 reads TGTGCCAGCAGCCCCTTAGCGGGAGGGAGCTACGAGCAGTACTTC. This codes for CASSPLAGGSYEQYF. Full variable domain (remainder filled in from reference TRBV7-9 and TRBJ2-7): DTGVSQNPRHKITKRGQNVTFRCDPISEHNRLYWYRQTLGQGPEFLTYFQNEAQLEKSRLLSDRFSAERPKGSFSTLEIQRTEQGDSAMYLCASSPLAGGSYEQYFGPGTRLTVT.

V usage is TRBV9 and J usage is TRBJ2-7; D is possibly TRBD2 (5 bases). The CDR3 has 14 residues. Trimming removed 2 bases from V and 4 bases from J, with 13 bases in between. Germline V lookup: CDR1 SGDLS, CDR2 YYNGEE. The chain's CDR3 is CASSVGSSGYEQYF. The CDR3 bases are TGTGCCAGCAGCGTTGGGAGCTCGGGATACGAGCAGTACTTC.

The V call is TRBV19, the J call TRBJ2-1; D is ambiguous. V lost 3 bases and J 9 bases, leaving 9 bases between the germline ends. CDR1 LNHDA and CDR2 SQIVND come from the germline V gene (reference sequence). This CDR3 is 12 amino acids long. The CDR3 coding sequence is TGTGCCAGTAGTATCCTAGGAAGTGAGCAGTTCTTC. Translated, it gives CASSILGSEQFF.

The V call is TRBV30, the J call TRBJ2-3; possibly TRBD2 for D (6 bases). The germline gives CDR1 GTSNPN, CDR2 SVGIG (reference sequence). There are 14 residues in the CDR3. Trimming pared 0 bases from V and 2 bases from J, leaving 9 bases between. CDR3 nucleotide sequence: TGTGCCTGGAGTGTAGCGGGCCCCACAGATACGCAGTATTTT. Protein: CAWSVAGPTDTQYF.

The V call is TRBV29-1, the J call TRBJ2-7, with D possibly TRBD2 on 6 matching bases. The CDR3 is 13 amino acids. V was shortened by 7 bases and J by 6 bases, with 19 bases between the two germline ends. The germline gives CDR1 SQVTM, CDR2 ANQGSEA. The CDR3 sequence: CSGGVAGLGEQYF. CDR3 nucleotides: TGCAGCGGTGGGGTGGCGGGATTAGGCGAGCAGTACTTC.

The chain has TRBV9 and TRBJ2-1; D gene uncertain. Germline-derived CDR1 and CDR2 are SGDLS and YYNGEE. This CDR3 comprises 17 residues. V gave up 3 bases and J gave up 0 bases, with 16 bases separating them. Written as DNA, the CDR3 is TGTGCCAGCAGCGCGTATGGGGTCCAGAGCTCCTACAATGAGCAGTTCTTC. This gives the protein CASSAYGVQSSYNEQFF.